Listed here is a single T cell receptor beta chain. V was pared by 0 bases and J by 3 bases, with 9 bases between. The CDR3 has 14 residues. CDR1 and CDR2 from the germline V gene are SGHRS and YFSETQ. This sample was included in a study of control samples from healthy donors and cancer patients. Generated by immunoSEQ multiplex PCR, the TCRdb table keeps only in-frame clones and is missing some. Of about 170,000 clones in the sample, approximately 92% were seen once. The V call is TRBV5-1, the J call TRBJ1-1; TRBD1 is a possible D gene (5 bases). This TCR was sampled from a woman aged 55 to 70 in good health. The specimen was blood. CDR3 nucleotides: TGCGCCAGCAGCTTGGAGGGGAGTCACACTGAAGCTTTCTTT. It encodes CASSLEGSHTEAFF.